This is a list of T cell receptor beta chains from one sample in a study of OX40 agonist ivuxolimab in advanced cancers. Sequencing used immunoSEQ multiplex PCR; TCRdb keeps in-frame clones, though not all of them. The table records around 71,000 clones, roughly 86% of them present only once. Here the sequenced sample was CD4+ or CD8+ T cells sorted from blood, taken in a trial of the OX40 agonist ivuxolimab. The receptors were gathered from an adult with an advanced solid tumor such as melanoma, head and neck, liver or kidney cancer. Both conserved end residues are part of each CDR3. A D gene is named only where the DNA matches it firmly. Clone size is not always given. Where it is, it says once, few, many or a class for expanded clones.

CDR3aa: CASSPHTGTGEETQYF
CDR3nt: TGTGCCAGCAGCCCGCACACCGGGACAGGGGAAGAGACCCAGTACTTC
j_gene: TRBJ2-5
v_gene: TRBV5-4
d_gene: TRBD1
abundance: NA

CDR3aa: CASSSQGGTLRAFF
CDR3nt: TGTGCCAGCAGCTCGCAAGGGGGCACACTCAGAGCTTTCTTT
j_gene: TRBJ1-1
v_gene: TRBV7-2
d_gene: TRBD1
abundance: NA

CDR3aa: CAISERVRGGLAGDEQFF
CDR3nt: TGTGCCATCAGTGAGAGAGTCCGGGGGGGACTAGCCGGGGATGAGCAGTTCTTC
j_gene: TRBJ2-1
v_gene: TRBV10-3
d_gene: TRBD2
abundance: NA

CDR3aa: CASSPRGQGYEQYF
CDR3nt: TGTGCCAGTAGTCCTAGGGGACAGGGCTACGAGCAGTACTTC
j_gene: TRBJ2-7
v_gene: TRBV19
d_gene: TRBD1
abundance: NA

CDR3aa: CASSGQGTGNTIYF
CDR3nt: TGTGCCAGCAGCGGACAGGGGACCGGAAACACCATATATTTT
j_gene: TRBJ1-3
v_gene: TRBV9
d_gene: TRBD1
abundance: NA

CDR3aa: CASSLTWEDTQYF
CDR3nt: TGTGCCAGCAGCTTGACTTGGGAGGATACGCAGTATTTT
j_gene: TRBJ2-3
v_gene: TRBV5-5
d_gene: NA
abundance: NA

CDR3aa: CASSAASGSADTQYF
CDR3nt: TGTGCCAGCAGCGCGGCTAGCGGGAGTGCAGATACGCAGTATTTT
j_gene: TRBJ2-3
v_gene: TRBV9
d_gene: TRBD2
abundance: NA

CDR3aa: CASLIRDTEAFF
CDR3nt: TGTGCCAGCCTGATTAGGGACACTGAAGCTTTCTTT
j_gene: TRBJ1-1
v_gene: TRBV11-2
d_gene: NA
abundance: few

CDR3aa: CASSFERRNEQYF
CDR3nt: TGTGCCAGCAGCTTCGAGCGTCGAAACGAGCAGTACTTC
j_gene: TRBJ2-7
v_gene: TRBV7-2
d_gene: NA
abundance: NA

CDR3aa: CASSPTGTTYEQYF
CDR3nt: TGCGCCAGCAGCCCAACCGGGACTACCTACGAGCAGTACTTC
j_gene: TRBJ2-7
v_gene: TRBV5-1
d_gene: TRBD2
abundance: NA

CDR3aa: CASSLGLSGAVWQYF
CDR3nt: TGTGCCAGCAGCTTGGGGTTATCGGGGGCCGTTTGGCAGTACTTC
j_gene: TRBJ2-7
v_gene: TRBV7-9
d_gene: NA
abundance: once

CDR3aa: CASEKGMRYGYTF
CDR3nt: TGTGCCAGCGAAAAAGGGATGAGGTATGGCTACACCTTC
j_gene: TRBJ1-2
v_gene: TRBV28
d_gene: NA
abundance: NA

CDR3aa: CATGLELNEQFF
CDR3nt: TGTGCCACCGGACTAGAGCTCAATGAGCAGTTCTTC
j_gene: TRBJ2-1
v_gene: TRBV10-3
d_gene: TRBD2
abundance: NA

CDR3aa: CASNPAVDEKLFF
CDR3nt: TGTGCCAGTAACCCCGCGGTGGATGAAAAACTGTTTTTT
j_gene: TRBJ1-4
v_gene: TRBV19
d_gene: NA
abundance: NA

CDR3aa: CAWSAGFGTVDEKLFF
CDR3nt: TGTGCCTGGAGCGCCGGTTTCGGGACAGTGGATGAAAAACTGTTTTTT
j_gene: TRBJ1-4
v_gene: TRBV30
d_gene: TRBD1
abundance: once

CDR3aa: CASRETPLNTGELFF
CDR3nt: TGTGCCAGCAGGGAGACACCGCTGAACACCGGGGAGCTGTTTTTT
j_gene: TRBJ2-2
v_gene: TRBV6-5
d_gene: NA
abundance: NA

CDR3aa: CASSQTLAGPTDTQYF
CDR3nt: TGTGCCAGCTCACAGACCCTAGCGGGCCCCACAGATACGCAGTATTTT
j_gene: TRBJ2-3
v_gene: TRBV18
d_gene: TRBD2
abundance: NA

CDR3aa: CASSLGTSREQYF
CDR3nt: TGTGCCAGCAGTTTGGGGACTAGCCGCGAGCAGTACTTC
j_gene: TRBJ2-7
v_gene: TRBV28
d_gene: TRBD2
abundance: NA

CDR3aa: CASKLDGAGYNEQFF
CDR3nt: TGTGCCAGCAAGCTCGACGGGGCGGGGTACAATGAGCAGTTCTTC
j_gene: TRBJ2-1
v_gene: TRBV7-2
d_gene: NA
abundance: NA

CDR3aa: CAISGKQDQETQYF
CDR3nt: TGTGCCATCAGTGGAAAACAGGACCAAGAGACCCAGTACTTC
j_gene: TRBJ2-5
v_gene: TRBV10-3
d_gene: NA
abundance: NA

CDR3aa: CSVGGSGSYNEQFF
CDR3nt: TGCAGCGTTGGAGGGAGCGGGTCCTACAATGAGCAGTTCTTC
j_gene: TRBJ2-1
v_gene: TRBV29-1
d_gene: NA
abundance: NA

CDR3aa: CASSVQVTDTQYF
CDR3nt: TGTGCCAGCAGCGTTCAGGTCACAGATACGCAGTATTTT
j_gene: TRBJ2-3
v_gene: TRBV9
d_gene: NA
abundance: NA

CDR3aa: CASSGAGLAGGRSYNEQFF
CDR3nt: TGTGCCAGCAGTGGCGCGGGACTAGCGGGAGGCCGGTCCTACAATGAGCAGTTCTTC
j_gene: TRBJ2-1
v_gene: TRBV6-1
d_gene: TRBD2
abundance: NA

CDR3aa: CASSGQDGTDTQYF
CDR3nt: TGTGCCAGCAGCGGACAGGACGGCACAGATACGCAGTATTTT
j_gene: TRBJ2-3
v_gene: TRBV5-4
d_gene: TRBD1
abundance: NA

CDR3aa: CASSGTGYGYTF
CDR3nt: TGTGCCAGCAGTGGGACAGGCTATGGCTACACCTTC
j_gene: TRBJ1-2
v_gene: TRBV6-1
d_gene: TRBD1
abundance: NA

CDR3aa: CASSLLAGVSEQYF
CDR3nt: TGTGCCAGCAGCTTACTAGCGGGAGTAAGCGAGCAGTACTTC
j_gene: TRBJ2-7
v_gene: TRBV11-2
d_gene: TRBD2
abundance: NA